This T cell receptor beta chain was sequenced for a study of control samples from healthy donors and cancer patients. The CDR3 is made up of 14 amino acids. Sequencing was performed with immunoSEQ multiplex PCR; in TCRdb, only in-frame clones are kept and a portion is missing. The sample has about 120,000 clones; about 83% are singletons. The clonotype was recovered from a man aged 25 to 40 in good health. The genes are TRBV1 and TRBJ1-1. TRBV1 is reported as a pseudogene. Source material: blood. DNA of the CDR3: TGCACCAGCAGCCAATGCCGACGGGACACTGAAGCTTTCTTT. As protein: CTSSQCRRDTEAFF.